The 22 T cell receptor beta chains below were found in one sample sequenced in a study of CXCR3-negative and CXCR3-positive naive CD8 T cells (dated by TCRdb to the late 2010s). Sequencing was carried out with a NextSeq 550. The Human TCR Profiling Kit (MiLaboratory) was used to make UMI-labeled 5' RACE TRB cDNA libraries. The reads, reprocessed by TCRdb, yield one row per CDR3 protein sequence and no DNA. The sample's records list roughly 65,000 distinct CDR3 sequences. The ten largest clones capture approximately 0.76% of the sample. Here is what the overall study found, with its caveats: Compared with CXCR3-negative naive cells, CXCR3-positive naive cells had TRB CDR3s with higher hydrophobicity (lower Kidera factor 4), lower energy, and higher strength and volume indices.

No antigen has been identified for these receptors. The sample was naive CXCR3+ CD8+ T cells from blood. Read against the paper, the sample's cell subset or site label means: CD45RO-CCR7+CD27+CD95- naive CD8+ T cells expressing CXCR3 (TNR3+). The receptors come from a human donor in good health. Some clones in this sample may be carry-over from other donors' samples.

The gene calls are TRBV4-1 and TRBJ2-7; the TCRdb D gene call, TRBD2, has no DNA to confirm it. CDR1 and CDR2 (germline): MGHRA, YSYEKL. This CDR3 region has 14 residues. CDR3 in amino acids: CASSQVRGGYEQYF.

CDR3 protein: CASSMMGGDTQYF. The chain employs TRBV19 and TRBJ2-3; TCRdb lists TRBD1, though no DNA is available to test this call. Germline V gene sequence: CDR1 LNHDA, CDR2 SQIVND (reference sequence). The CDR3 consists of 13 residues.

The J gene is TRBJ2-7, the V gene TRBV29-1. The germline V gene has CDR1 SQVTM and CDR2 ANQGSEA. The CDR3 loop spans 12 amino acids. The CDR3 protein is CSVEGRPYEQYF.

This chain connects TRBV29-1 to TRBJ1-2; without DNA, the TCRdb call of TRBD1 cannot be checked. Germline V gene data show CDR1 as SQVTM and CDR2 as ANQGSEA. The CDR3 length is 14 residues. CDR3 loop: CSVYGAETNYGYTF.

The chain employs TRBV5-1 and TRBJ2-3; without DNA, the TCRdb call of TRBD2 cannot be checked. This CDR3 spans 17 amino acids. The V gene's germline CDR1 is SGHRS and CDR2 YFSETQ. CDR3 sequence: CASSLSGGAILIDTQYF.

The chain couples TRBV3-1 to TRBJ1-5; there is no DNA to check the TCRdb D call of TRBD1. Germline lookup yields CDR1 LGHDT and CDR2 YNNKEL (reference sequence). The CDR3 length is 15 residues. CDR3 sequence reads: CASSQLVRADQPQHF.

The chain is built from TRBV28 and TRBJ2-1; the D gene TCRdb calls, TRBD1, cannot be checked with no DNA. Germline V gene sequence: CDR1 MDHEN, CDR2 SYDVKM. CDR3 length: 15 amino acids. The CDR3 sequence is CASRHRQGADYEQFF.

The chain is built from TRBV6-5 and TRBJ2-7; TCRdb's D gene call, TRBD2, goes unchecked for lack of DNA. The CDR3 extends over 16 amino acids. Germline loops: CDR1 MNHEY, CDR2 SVGAGI. The CDR3 loop reads CASSFDSGTLSYEQYF.

According to its frequency, this clonotype is medium-sized. The genes are TRBV7-6 and TRBJ2-7; TCRdb designates TRBD1, a call that cannot be tested without DNA. The CDR3 has 13 amino acids. Germline lookup yields CDR1 SGHVS and CDR2 FNYEAQ. Here the CDR3 reads CASGGQHLREQYF.

The CDR3 loop is CASSQQTGSYGYTF. The chain couples TRBV14 to TRBJ1-2; TCRdb calls TRBD1, which cannot be checked without DNA. The CDR3 loop spans 14 amino acids. From germline, CDR1 is SGHDN and CDR2 FVKESK.

The gene calls are TRBV7-7 and TRBJ2-1. Germline values: CDR1 SSHAT, CDR2 FNYEAQ (reference sequence). This CDR3 region has 13 residues. The CDR3 is CASSLDTYNEQFF.

The chain's CDR3 is CASSLEGQGYEQYF. The chain has TRBV5-5 and TRBJ2-7; TCRdb's D call, TRBD1, is unchecked because there is no DNA. The CDR3 is 14 amino acids. Germline V gene data show CDR1 as SGHKS and CDR2 as YYEKEE (reference sequence).

The chain joins TRBV12-3 or TRBV12-4 to TRBJ2-6; TCRdb's D gene call, TRBD1, goes unchecked for lack of DNA. The CDR3 totals 19 residues. CDR3 region: CASSPDRGRDETGANVLTF.

The CDR3 spells CASSPTGTGGTEQYF. V and J are TRBV12-3 or TRBV12-4 and TRBJ2-7; with no DNA, the TCRdb D assignment of TRBD1 cannot be verified. This CDR3 has 15 amino acids.

This chain's CDR3 is CASSKENPGHPTGELFF. This chain joins TRBV21-1 and TRBJ2-2; TCRdb designates TRBD1, a call that cannot be tested without DNA. TRBV21-1 is listed as a pseudogene. The CDR3 is 17 amino acids.

The chain carries TRBV29-1 and TRBJ1-2. The CDR3 sequence is 13 residues long. Germline V gene lookup returns CDR1 SQVTM and CDR2 ANQGSEA. This CDR3 is CSVELWEVYGYTF.

V gene TRBV19 combines with J gene TRBJ2-7; TCRdb lists TRBD1, though no DNA is available to test this call. Per germline, CDR1 LNHDA and CDR2 SQIVND (reference sequence). The CDR3 is 15 amino acids. CDR3 amino acids: CASSPGTGWNYEQYF.

V is TRBV5-6 and J is TRBJ2-7. CDR3 size: 15 residues. CDR1 is SGHDT and CDR2 is YYEEEE in the germline V gene. The CDR3 sequence is CASSLDLTSSYEQYF.

This chain uses TRBV11-3 with TRBJ2-2. Germline V gives CDR1 SGHNT, CDR2 YENEEA. This CDR3 comprises 12 residues. The CDR3 loop reads CASSLSPGELFF.

V gene TRBV7-3 combines with J gene TRBJ2-5; TCRdb picks TRBD2, but there is no DNA to check that call. The CDR3 is made up of 16 amino acids. Germline lookup yields CDR1 SGHTA and CDR2 FQGTGA. CDR3 loop: CASSVKTSGDQETQYF. Full variable domain (remainder filled in from reference TRBV7-3 and TRBJ2-5): GAGVSQTPSNKVTEKGKYVELRCDPISGHTALYWYRQSLGQGPEFLIYFQGTGAADDSGLPNDRFFAVRPEGSVSTLKIQRTERGDSAVYLCASSVKTSGDQETQYFGPGTRLLVL.

This chain links TRBV11-2 with TRBJ1-4; TCRdb selects TRBD1, and the lack of DNA leaves this call unchecked. Looked up from germline, CDR1 is SGHAT and CDR2 is FQNNGV. The CDR3 is 15 residues long. The CDR3 sequence: CASSFAGSSNEKLFF.

This chain joins TRBV30 and TRBJ2-1; TCRdb gives TRBD1 as the D gene, but with no DNA this cannot be confirmed. The CDR3 length is 13 residues. Per germline, CDR1 GTSNPN and CDR2 SVGIG (reference sequence). The CDR3 loop reads CAWSVLSRDEQFF.